This TCR beta chain was sequenced for a study of cytomegalovirus exposure and HLA in healthy donors. Study results and caveats: Associated with cytomegalovirus, according to the listing, were 150 to 200 TCR beta chains. Later, an analysis found that TCR clusters from the first cohort tended to co-occur in the roughly 110 validation repertoires.

Libraries were prepared by immunoSEQ multiplex PCR; TCRdb keeps only in-frame clonotypes and omits some of them. Of more than 250,000 clones listed, about 90% are singletons. Germline CDR1 is SGDLS and CDR2 is YYNGEE. CDR3 length: 17 amino acids. With V trimmed by 0 bases and J by 2 bases, 9 bases remained unmatched. These donors were members of the 120-subject validation cohort, a group separate from the roughly 670-subject first cohort. Note on this clone: Its specificity is unknown.

This TCR came from a woman in her thirties in good health and CMV-seronegative. The rearrangement joins TRBV9 to TRBJ2-5; 8 nucleotides agree with TRBD2. Sample: PBMCs. CDR3 sequence (DNA): TGTGCCAGCAGCGTAGGAAGGACTAGCCGCACTCAAGAGACCCAGTACTTC. Translating it yields CASSVGRTSRTQETQYF.